This T cell receptor beta chain was sequenced for a study of T cells expressing NK-cell markers. Regarding the study as a whole: For a few donors, these clonotypes were likewise the leading ones in the CD3+CD56-NKG2C+ fraction.

Comments on this clonotype: Its antigen is still unknown.

TCRdb re-called the 5' RACE reads; one entry per CDR3 protein, DNA not given. This sample's table has about 390,000 distinct CDR3 sequences. The specimen was blood T cells: a sorted CD56 or NKG2C T cell subset, CD4+ or CD8+ T cells, or bulk PBMC T cells (not recorded which). This sequence originates from a woman aged 50 to 65 in good health.

The CDR3 spells CAISESTAIYGYTF. This chain links TRBV10-3 with TRBJ1-2. The CDR3 runs 14 residues. Germline V CDR1 and CDR2: ENHRY, SYGVKD.